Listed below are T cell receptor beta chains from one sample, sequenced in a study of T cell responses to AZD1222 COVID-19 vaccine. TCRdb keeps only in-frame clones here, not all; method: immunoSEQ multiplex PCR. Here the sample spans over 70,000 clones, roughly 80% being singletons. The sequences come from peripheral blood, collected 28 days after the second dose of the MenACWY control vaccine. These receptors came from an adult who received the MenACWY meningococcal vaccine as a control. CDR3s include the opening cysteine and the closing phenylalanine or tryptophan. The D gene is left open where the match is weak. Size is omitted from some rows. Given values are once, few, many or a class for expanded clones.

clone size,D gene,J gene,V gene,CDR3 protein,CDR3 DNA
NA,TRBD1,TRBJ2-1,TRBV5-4,CASSSGTGGASSYNEQFF,TGTGCCAGCAGCTCCGGGACAGGGGGGGCCAGCTCCTACAATGAGCAGTTCTTC
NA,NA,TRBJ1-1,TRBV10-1,CASSEVGGPEAFF,TGCGCCAGCAGTGAGGTGGGAGGTCCTGAAGCTTTCTTT
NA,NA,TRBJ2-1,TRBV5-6,CASSSLISSSYNEQFF,TGTGCCAGCAGCTCCCTAATTTCGAGCTCCTACAATGAGCAGTTCTTC
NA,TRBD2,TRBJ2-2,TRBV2,CASGRASGRTGELFF,TGTGCCAGCGGTAGGGCTAGCGGGAGAACCGGGGAGCTGTTTTTT
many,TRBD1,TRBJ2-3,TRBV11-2,CASSDRRLDRRTDTQYF,TGTGCCAGCAGCGACCGCAGACTGGACAGGCGCACAGATACGCAGTATTTT
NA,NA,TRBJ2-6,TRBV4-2,CASSQEQGNSGANVLTF,TGTGCCAGCAGCCAAGAGCAGGGAAACTCTGGGGCCAACGTCCTGACTTTC
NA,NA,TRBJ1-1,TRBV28,CASSSGALVGRVAFF,TGTGCCAGCAGTTCGGGGGCGTTAGTAGGGCGGGTGGCTTTCTTT
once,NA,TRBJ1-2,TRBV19,CASSIRGESPDGYTF,TGTGCCAGTAGTATTAGGGGTGAGTCTCCTGATGGCTACACCTTC
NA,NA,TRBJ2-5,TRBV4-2,CASSQDRFRDTMDETQYF,TGTGCCAGCAGCCAGGATAGATTCCGGGACACCATGGATGAGACCCAGTACTTC
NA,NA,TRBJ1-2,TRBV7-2,CASSRGGGYTF,TGTGCCAGCAGCCGCGGGGGGGGCTACACCTTC
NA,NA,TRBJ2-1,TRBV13,CASSRYRGSSYNEQFF,TGTGCCAGCAGCCGGTATCGGGGGAGCTCCTACAATGAGCAGTTCTTC
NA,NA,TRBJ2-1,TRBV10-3,CAISDGTGSGGEQFF,TGTGCCATCAGTGACGGAACGGGATCTGGTGGTGAGCAGTTCTTC
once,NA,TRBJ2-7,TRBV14,CASSPTRSYEQYF,TGTGCCAGCAGCCCCACTCGAAGCTACGAGCAGTACTTC
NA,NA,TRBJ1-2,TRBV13,CASSLGMGSGYTF,TGTGCCAGCAGCTTAGGAATGGGGAGTGGCTACACCTTC
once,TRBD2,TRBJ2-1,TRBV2,CASRASGRFYNEQFF,TGTGCCAGCAGAGCTAGCGGTAGATTCTACAATGAGCAGTTCTTC
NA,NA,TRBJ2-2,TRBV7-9,CASSFAGSTGELFF,TGTGCCAGCAGCTTTGCAGGTTCCACCGGGGAGCTGTTTTTT
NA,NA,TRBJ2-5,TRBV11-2,CASSPFIGQSQETQYF,TGTGCCAGCAGCCCTTTCATTGGACAGAGCCAAGAGACCCAGTACTTC
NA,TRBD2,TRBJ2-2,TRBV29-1,CSVEKAGTGELFF,TGCAGCGTTGAAAAAGCGGGAACCGGGGAGCTGTTTTTT
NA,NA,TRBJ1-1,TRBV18,CASSPSVMNTEAFF,TGTGCCAGCTCCCCATCAGTCATGAACACTGAAGCTTTCTTT
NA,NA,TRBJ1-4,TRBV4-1,CASSPDRTNEKLFF,TGCGCCAGCAGCCCGGACAGAACTAATGAAAAACTGTTTTTT
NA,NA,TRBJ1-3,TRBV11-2,CASSADRFSGNTIYF,TGTGCCAGCAGCGCAGACAGGTTCTCTGGAAACACCATATATTTT
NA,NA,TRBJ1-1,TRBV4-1,CASSQVGGALTEAFF,TGCGCCAGCAGCCAAGTCGGCGGAGCGCTCACTGAAGCTTTCTTT
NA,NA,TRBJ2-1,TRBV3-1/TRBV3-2,CASSPRAAYNEQFF,TGTGCCAGCAGCCCGAGGGCAGCCTACAATGAGCAGTTCTTC
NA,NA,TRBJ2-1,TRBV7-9,CASSLTDLGLATTYNEQFF,TGTGCCAGCAGCTTAACAGACTTAGGGCTAGCGACTACCTACAATGAGCAGTTCTTC
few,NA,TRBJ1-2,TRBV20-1,CSARGDHF,TGCAGTGCTAGAGGTGACCACTTC
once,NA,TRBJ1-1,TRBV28,CASSLLKGDNPEAFF,TGTGCCAGCAGTTTACTAAAGGGCGACAATCCTGAAGCTTTCTTT
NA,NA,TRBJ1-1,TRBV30,CAWSVWVPGMNTEAFF,TGTGCCTGGAGTGTGTGGGTCCCCGGGATGAACACTGAAGCTTTCTTT
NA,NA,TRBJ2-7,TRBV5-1,CASSLGTGIHEQYF,TGCGCCAGCAGCTTGGGCACAGGGATCCACGAGCAGTACTTC
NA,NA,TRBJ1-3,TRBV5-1,CASSIDSGNTIYF,TGCGCCAGCAGCATAGACTCTGGAAACACCATATATTTT
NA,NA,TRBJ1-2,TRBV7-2,CASSLGPGTGKGYTF,TGTGCCAGCAGCTTAGGCCCGGGGACGGGGAAAGGCTACACCTTC
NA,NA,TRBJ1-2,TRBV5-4,CASSLTGTGEGYTF,TGTGCCAGCAGCCTGACCGGGACGGGAGAAGGCTACACCTTC
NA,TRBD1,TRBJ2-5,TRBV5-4,CASSLARDRSIKTQYF,TGTGCCAGCAGCTTGGCCAGGGACAGGTCAATTAAGACCCAGTACTTC
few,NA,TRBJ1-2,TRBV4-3,CASSPDSASIYGYTF,TGCGCCAGCAGCCCGGACAGTGCTTCAATCTATGGCTACACCTTC
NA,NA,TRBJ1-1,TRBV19,CASRGVQGTEAFF,TGTGCCAGTAGGGGGGTTCAAGGAACTGAAGCTTTCTTT
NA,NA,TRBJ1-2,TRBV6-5,CASSRHKDYGYTF,TGTGCCAGCAGTAGACACAAGGACTATGGCTACACCTTC
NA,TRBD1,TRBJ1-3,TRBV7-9,CASSRVNTGAGNTIYF,TGTGCCAGCAGCCGCGTAAATACAGGGGCTGGAAACACCATATATTTT
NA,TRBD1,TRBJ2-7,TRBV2,CASRATGDSSYEQYF,TGTGCCAGCAGAGCAACAGGGGATTCCTCCTACGAGCAGTACTTC
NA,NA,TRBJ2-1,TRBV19,CASSIGLVKFF,TGTGCCAGTAGTATAGGCCTGGTAAAGTTCTTC
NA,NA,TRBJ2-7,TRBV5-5,CAGALGLFNEQYF,TGTGCCGGCGCTTTGGGACTGTTCAACGAGCAGTACTTC
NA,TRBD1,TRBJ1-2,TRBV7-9,CASSSLRQGTDGYTF,TGTGCCAGCAGCTCGCTAAGACAGGGTACGGATGGCTACACCTTC
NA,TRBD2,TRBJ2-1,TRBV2,CASKPSGTTYNEQFF,TGTGCCAGCAAACCGAGCGGGACCACCTACAATGAGCAGTTCTTC
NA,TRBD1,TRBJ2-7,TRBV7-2,CASSARTGGTYEQYF,TGTGCCAGCAGCGCCCGGACAGGGGGCACCTACGAGCAGTACTTC
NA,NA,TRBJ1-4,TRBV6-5,CASRRTGRNEKLFF,TGTGCCAGCAGAAGGACGGGACGGAATGAAAAACTGTTTTTT
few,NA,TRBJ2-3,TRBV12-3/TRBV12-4,CASTTDRADTQYF,TGTGCCAGCACCACGGACAGAGCAGATACGCAGTATTTT
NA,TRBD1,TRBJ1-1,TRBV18,CASSSTGGTEAFF,TGTGCCAGCTCATCGACAGGGGGCACTGAAGCTTTCTTT
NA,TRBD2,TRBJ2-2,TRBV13,CASAGLAGNTGELFF,TGTGCCAGCGCGGGACTAGCGGGAAACACCGGGGAGCTGTTTTTT
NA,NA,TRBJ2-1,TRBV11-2,CASSPLQGYNEQFF,TGTGCCAGCAGCCCCCTACAGGGTTACAATGAGCAGTTCTTC
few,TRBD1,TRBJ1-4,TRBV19,CASRTTGDPNEKLFF,TGTGCCAGTAGGACTACAGGGGACCCAAATGAAAAACTGTTTTTT
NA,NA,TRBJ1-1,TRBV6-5,CASRDSWNTEAFF,TGTGCCAGCAGGGACAGCTGGAACACTGAAGCTTTCTTT